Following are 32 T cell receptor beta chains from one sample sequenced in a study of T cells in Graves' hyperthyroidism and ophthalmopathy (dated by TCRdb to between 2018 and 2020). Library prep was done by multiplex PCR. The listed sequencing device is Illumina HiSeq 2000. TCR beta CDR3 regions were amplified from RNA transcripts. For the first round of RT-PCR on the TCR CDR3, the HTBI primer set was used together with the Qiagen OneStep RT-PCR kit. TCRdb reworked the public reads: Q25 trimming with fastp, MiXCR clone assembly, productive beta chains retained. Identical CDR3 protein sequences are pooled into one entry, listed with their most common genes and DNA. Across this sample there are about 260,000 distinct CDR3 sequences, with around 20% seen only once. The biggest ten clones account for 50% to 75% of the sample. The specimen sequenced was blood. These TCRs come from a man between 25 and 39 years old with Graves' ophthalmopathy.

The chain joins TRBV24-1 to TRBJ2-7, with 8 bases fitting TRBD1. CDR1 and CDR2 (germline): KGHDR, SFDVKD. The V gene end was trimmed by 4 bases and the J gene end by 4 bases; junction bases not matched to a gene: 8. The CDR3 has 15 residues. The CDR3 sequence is CATSEAGTGNYEQYF. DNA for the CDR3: TGTGCCACCAGTGAAGCCGGGACAGGAAATTACGAGCAGTACTTC.

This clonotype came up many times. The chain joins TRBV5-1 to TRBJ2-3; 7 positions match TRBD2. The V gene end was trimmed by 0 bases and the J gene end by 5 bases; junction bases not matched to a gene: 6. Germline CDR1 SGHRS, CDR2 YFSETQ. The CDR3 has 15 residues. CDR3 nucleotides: TGCGCCAGCAGCTTGGACGGGAGGAGTGGAGATACGCAGTATTTT. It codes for CASSLDGRSGDTQYF.

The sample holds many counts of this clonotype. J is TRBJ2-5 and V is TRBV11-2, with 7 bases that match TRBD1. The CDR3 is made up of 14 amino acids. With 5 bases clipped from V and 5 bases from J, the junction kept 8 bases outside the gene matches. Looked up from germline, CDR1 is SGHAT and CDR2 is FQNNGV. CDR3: CASSVPRGLETQYF. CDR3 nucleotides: TGTGCCAGCAGCGTACCTAGGGGGCTGGAGACCCAGTACTTC. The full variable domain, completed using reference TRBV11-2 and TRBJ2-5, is EAGVAQSPRYKIIEKRQSVAFWCNPISGHATLYWYQQILGQGPKLLIQFQNNGVVDDSQLPKDRFSAERLKGVDSTLKIQPAKLEDSAVYLCASSVPRGLETQYFGPGTRLLVL.

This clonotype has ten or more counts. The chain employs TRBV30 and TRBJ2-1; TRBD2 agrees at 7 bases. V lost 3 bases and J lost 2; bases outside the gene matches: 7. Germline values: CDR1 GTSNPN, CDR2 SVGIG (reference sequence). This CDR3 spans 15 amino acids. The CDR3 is CAWSGGRETYNEQFF. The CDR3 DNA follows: TGTGCCTGGAGCGGGGGGAGGGAAACCTACAATGAGCAGTTCTTC. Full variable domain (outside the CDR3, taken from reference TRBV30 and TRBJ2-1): SQTIHQWPATLVQPVGSPLSLECTVEGTSNPNLYWYRQAAGRGLQLLFYSVGIGQISSEVPQNLSASRPQDRQFILSSKKLLLSDSGFYLCAWSGGRETYNEQFFGPGTRLTVL.

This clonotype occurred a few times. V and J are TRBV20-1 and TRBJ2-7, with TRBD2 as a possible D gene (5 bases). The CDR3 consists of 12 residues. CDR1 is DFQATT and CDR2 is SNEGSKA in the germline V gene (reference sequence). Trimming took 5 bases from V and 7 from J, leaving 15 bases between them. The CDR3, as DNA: TGCAGTGCTCCTCGGGAAGGCGGGGAGCAGTACTTC. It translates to CSAPREGGEQYF.

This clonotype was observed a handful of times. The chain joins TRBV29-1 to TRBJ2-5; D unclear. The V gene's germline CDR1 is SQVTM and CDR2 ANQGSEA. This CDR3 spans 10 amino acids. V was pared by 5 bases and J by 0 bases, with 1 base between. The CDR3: CSVYQETQYF. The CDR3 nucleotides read TGCAGCGTTTACCAAGAGACCCAGTACTTC.

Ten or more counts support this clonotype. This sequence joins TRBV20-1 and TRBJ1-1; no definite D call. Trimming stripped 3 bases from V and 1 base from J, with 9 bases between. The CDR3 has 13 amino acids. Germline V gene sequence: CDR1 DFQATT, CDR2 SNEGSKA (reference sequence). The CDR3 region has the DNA TGCAGTGCTAGGGATTACAGGAACACTGAAGCTTTCTTT. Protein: CSARDYRNTEAFF.

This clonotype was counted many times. The CDR3 nucleotides read TGTGCCAGCAGTTTCGGGTCAGCTTTCGGCTACACCTTC. Translating gives CASSFGSAFGYTF. The chain has TRBV28 and TRBJ1-2; D remains unclear. V lost 3 bases, J lost 8 bases, and 13 bases lay in between. CDR3 length: 13 amino acids. The germline gives CDR1 MDHEN, CDR2 SYDVKM.

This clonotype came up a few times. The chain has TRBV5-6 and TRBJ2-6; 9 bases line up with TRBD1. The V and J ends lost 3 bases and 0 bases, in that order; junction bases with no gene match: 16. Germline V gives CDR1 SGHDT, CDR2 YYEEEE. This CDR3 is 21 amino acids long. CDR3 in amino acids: CASSYRIDGTGSSSGANVLTF. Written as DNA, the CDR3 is TGTGCCAGCAGCTACCGTATCGACGGGACAGGGAGTTCCTCTGGGGCCAACGTCCTGACTTTC.

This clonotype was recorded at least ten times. As DNA, the CDR3 is TGTGCCAGCAGCTTAGTGACGGGGCCCTACGAGCAGTACTTC. Translated: CASSLVTGPYEQYF. The V call is TRBV11-1, the J call TRBJ2-7; D possibly uses TRBD1 or TRBD2 (5 bases each). The V and J ends lost 1 base and 2 bases respectively, with 9 bases between them. Germline values: CDR1 SGHAT, CDR2 FQDESV (reference sequence). CDR3 length: 14 residues.

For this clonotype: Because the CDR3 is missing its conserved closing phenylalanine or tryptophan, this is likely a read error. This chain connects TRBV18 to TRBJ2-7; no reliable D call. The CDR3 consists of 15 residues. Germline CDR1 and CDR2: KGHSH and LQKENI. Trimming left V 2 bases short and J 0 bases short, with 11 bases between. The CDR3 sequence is CASSPGVGDSYEQYL. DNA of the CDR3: TGTGCCAGCTCACCAGGCGTTGGGGACTCCTACGAGCAGTACCTC.

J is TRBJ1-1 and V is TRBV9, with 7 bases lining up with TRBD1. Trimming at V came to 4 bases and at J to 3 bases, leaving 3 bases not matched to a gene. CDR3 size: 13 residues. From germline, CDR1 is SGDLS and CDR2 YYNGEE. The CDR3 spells CASSPGGYTEAFF. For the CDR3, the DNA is TGTGCCAGCAGCCCAGGGGGGTACACTGAAGCTTTCTTT.

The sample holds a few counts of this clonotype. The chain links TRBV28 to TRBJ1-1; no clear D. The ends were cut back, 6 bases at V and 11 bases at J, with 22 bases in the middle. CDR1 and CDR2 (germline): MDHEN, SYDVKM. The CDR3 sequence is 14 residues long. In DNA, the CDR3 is TGTGCCAGCAGCACGCCCACCCCATCAAGTCGCGCTTTCTTT. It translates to CASSTPTPSSRAFF.

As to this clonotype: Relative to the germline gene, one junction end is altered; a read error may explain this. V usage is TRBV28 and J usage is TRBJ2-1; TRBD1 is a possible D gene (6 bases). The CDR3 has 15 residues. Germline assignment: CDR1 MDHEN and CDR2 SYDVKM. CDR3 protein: CASSLVSAGDNEQLF. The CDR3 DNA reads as TGTGCCAGCAGTTTAGTTTCGGCAGGGGACAATGAGCAGCTCTTC.

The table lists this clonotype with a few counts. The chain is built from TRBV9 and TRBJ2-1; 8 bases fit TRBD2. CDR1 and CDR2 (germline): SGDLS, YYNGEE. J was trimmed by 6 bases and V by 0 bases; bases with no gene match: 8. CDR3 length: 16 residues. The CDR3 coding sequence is TGTGCCAGCAGCGTAGGTTTTCTAGCGGGTCTCAATGAGCAGTTCTTC. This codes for CASSVGFLAGLNEQFF.

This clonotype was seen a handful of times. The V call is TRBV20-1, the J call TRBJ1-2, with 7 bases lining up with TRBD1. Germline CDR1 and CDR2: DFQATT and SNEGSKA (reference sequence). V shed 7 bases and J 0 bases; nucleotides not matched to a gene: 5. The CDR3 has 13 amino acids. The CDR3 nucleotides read TGCAGTGTACGACAGGGCCCTAACTATGGCTACACCTTC. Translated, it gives CSVRQGPNYGYTF.

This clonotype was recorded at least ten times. This chain's CDR3 is CASSLITPGQGRNIQYF. CDR3 in DNA: TGTGCCAGCAGCCTGATAACTCCGGGACAGGGCAGAAACATTCAGTACTTC. The chain couples TRBV3-1 to TRBJ2-4; TRBD1 agrees at 9 bases. The CDR3 has 17 amino acids. The trim removed 4 bases at V and 6 bases at J, leaving 13 bases unmatched. Germline CDR1 reads LGHDT; CDR2 reads YNNKEL (reference sequence).

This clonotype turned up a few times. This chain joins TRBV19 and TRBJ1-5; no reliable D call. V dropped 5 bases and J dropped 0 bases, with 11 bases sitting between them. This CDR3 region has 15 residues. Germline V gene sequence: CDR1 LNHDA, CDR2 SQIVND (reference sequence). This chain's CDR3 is CASSPLFRSNQPQHF. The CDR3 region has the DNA TGTGCCAGTAGTCCTTTGTTTCGTAGCAATCAGCCCCAGCATTTT.

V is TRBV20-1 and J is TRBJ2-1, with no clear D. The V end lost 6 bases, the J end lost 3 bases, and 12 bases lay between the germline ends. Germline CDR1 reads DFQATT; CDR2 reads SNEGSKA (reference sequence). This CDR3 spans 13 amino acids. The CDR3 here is CSAPDNIYNEQFF. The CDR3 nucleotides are TGCAGTGCCCCTGACAACATCTACAATGAGCAGTTCTTC.

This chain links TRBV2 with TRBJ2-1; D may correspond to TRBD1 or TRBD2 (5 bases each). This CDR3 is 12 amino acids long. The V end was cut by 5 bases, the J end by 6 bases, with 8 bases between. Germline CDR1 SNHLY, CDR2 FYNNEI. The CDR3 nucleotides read TGTGCCAGCAGTCCGGGGCCCAATGAGCAGTTCTTC. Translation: CASSPGPNEQFF. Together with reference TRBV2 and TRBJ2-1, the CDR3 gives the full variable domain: EPEVTQTPSHQVTQMGQEVILRCVPISNHLYFYWYRQILGQKVEFLVSFYNNEISEKSEIFDDQFSVERPDGSNFTLKIRSTKLEDSAMYFCASSPGPNEQFFGPGTRLTVL.

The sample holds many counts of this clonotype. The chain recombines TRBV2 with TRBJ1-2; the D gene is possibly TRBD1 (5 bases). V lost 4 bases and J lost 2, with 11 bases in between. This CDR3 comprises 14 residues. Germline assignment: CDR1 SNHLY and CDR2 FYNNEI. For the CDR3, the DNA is TGTGCCAGCAGTGTGACAGTAACCAACTATGGCTACACCTTC. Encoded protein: CASSVTVTNYGYTF.

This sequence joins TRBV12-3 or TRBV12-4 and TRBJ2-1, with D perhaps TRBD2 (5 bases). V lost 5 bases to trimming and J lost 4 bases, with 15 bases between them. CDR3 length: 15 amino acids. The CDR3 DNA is TGTGCCAGCAGTGGACTCGCACAGCGTTACAATGAGCAGTTCTTC. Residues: CASSGLAQRYNEQFF.

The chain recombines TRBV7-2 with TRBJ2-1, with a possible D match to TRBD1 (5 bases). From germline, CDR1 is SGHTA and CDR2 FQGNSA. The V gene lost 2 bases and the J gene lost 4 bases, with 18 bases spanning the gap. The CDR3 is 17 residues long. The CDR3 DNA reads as TGTGCCAGCAGCTTATGGATAGCCAGGGTGAGGTACAATGAGCAGTTCTTC. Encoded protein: CASSLWIARVRYNEQFF. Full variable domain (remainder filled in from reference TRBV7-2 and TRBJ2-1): GAGVSQSPSNKVTEKGKDVELRCDPISGHTALYWYRQSLGQGLEFLIYFQGNSAPDKSGLPSDRFSAERTGGSVSTLTIQRTQQEDSAVYLCASSLWIARVRYNEQFFGPGTRLTVL.

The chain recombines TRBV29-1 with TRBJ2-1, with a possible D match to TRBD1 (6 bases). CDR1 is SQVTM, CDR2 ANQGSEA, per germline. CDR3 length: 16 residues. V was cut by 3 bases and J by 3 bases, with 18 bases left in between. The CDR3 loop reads CSVEVFLGQSYNEQFF. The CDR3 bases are TGCAGCGTTGAGGTCTTCCTAGGACAGAGCTACAATGAGCAGTTCTTC.

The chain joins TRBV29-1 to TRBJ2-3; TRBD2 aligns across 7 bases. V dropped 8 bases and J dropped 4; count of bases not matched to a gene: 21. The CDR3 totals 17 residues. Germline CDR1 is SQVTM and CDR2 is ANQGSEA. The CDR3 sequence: CSIGTPTTGRGADTQYF. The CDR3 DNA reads TGCAGCATCGGGACCCCGACCACTGGGAGGGGCGCAGATACGCAGTATTTT.

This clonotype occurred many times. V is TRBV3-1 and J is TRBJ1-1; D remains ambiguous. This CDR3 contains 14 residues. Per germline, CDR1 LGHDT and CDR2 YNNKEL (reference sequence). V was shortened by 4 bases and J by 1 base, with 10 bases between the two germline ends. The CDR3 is CASSPRAGNTEAFF. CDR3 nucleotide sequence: TGTGCCAGCAGCCCCCGGGCGGGGAACACTGAAGCTTTCTTT.

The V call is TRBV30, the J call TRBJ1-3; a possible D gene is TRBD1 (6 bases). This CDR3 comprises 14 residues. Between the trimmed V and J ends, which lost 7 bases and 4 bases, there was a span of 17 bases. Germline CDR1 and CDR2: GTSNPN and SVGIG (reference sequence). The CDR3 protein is CASYSRGGGNTIYF. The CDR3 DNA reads TGTGCCTCCTATAGCAGGGGTGGGGGAAACACCATATATTTT.

The CDR3 DNA reads TGTGCCAGCAGTATGACAGGGCTGACAGATACGCAGTATTTT. Protein sequence: CASSMTGLTDTQYF. This rearrangement joins TRBV28 to TRBJ2-3; 7 bases match TRBD1. Germline V gene data show CDR1 as MDHEN and CDR2 as SYDVKM. The CDR3 has 14 residues. Trimming cost V 5 bases and J 3 bases; bases outside gene matches: 5.

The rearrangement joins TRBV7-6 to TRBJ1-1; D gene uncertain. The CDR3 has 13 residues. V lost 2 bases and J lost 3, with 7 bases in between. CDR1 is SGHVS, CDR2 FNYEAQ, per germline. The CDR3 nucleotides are TGTGCCAGCAGCTTACTACCGGACACTGAAGCTTTCTTT. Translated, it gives CASSLLPDTEAFF.

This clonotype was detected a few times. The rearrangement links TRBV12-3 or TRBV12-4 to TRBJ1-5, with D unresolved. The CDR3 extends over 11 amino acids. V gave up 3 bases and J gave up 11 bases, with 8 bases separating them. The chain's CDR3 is CASSLTRAQHF. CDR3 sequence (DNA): TGTGCCAGCAGTTTGACACGGGCCCAGCATTTT.

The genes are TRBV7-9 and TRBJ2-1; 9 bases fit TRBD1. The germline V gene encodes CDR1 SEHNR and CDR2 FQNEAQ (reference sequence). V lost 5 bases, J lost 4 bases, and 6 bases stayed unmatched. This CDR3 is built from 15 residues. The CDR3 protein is CASSIGTGRYNEQFF. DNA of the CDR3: TGTGCCAGCAGCATCGGGACAGGGCGGTACAATGAGCAGTTCTTC.

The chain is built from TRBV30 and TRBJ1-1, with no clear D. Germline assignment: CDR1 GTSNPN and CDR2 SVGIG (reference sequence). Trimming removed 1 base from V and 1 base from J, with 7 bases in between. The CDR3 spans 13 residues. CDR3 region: CAWSGTGNTEAFF. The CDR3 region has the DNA TGTGCCTGGAGTGGGACGGGGAACACTGAAGCTTTCTTT.